The rows below give T cell receptor beta chains drawn from one sample of a study of cytomegalovirus exposure and HLA in healthy donors. Assay used: immunoSEQ multiplex PCR; TCRdb lists only in-frame clones, some missing. The profile shows roughly 130,000 clones, 73% of them singletons. The sample taken for sequencing was PBMCs. All receptors derive from a woman aged 40 to 50 in good health and CMV-seropositive. The CDR3 runs from the conserved cysteine through the conserved F or W. A D gene is named only where the DNA matches it firmly. The size field is filled for only some rows; it gives once, few, many or a size class.

V: TRBV10-3; D: TRBD2; size: .; J: TRBJ2-1; DNA: TGTGCCATCGGGTCTAGCGGGGACCACAATGAGCAGTTCTTC; CDR3: CAIGSSGDHNEQFF
V: TRBV5-1; D: TRBD1; size: .; J: TRBJ2-2; DNA: TGCGCCAGCAGCTTGGCCCTTTGGGGGACAGGTGACACCGGGGAGCTGTTTTTT; CDR3: CASSLALWGTGDTGELFF
V: TRBV6-1; D: TRBD2; size: .; J: TRBJ2-1; DNA: TGTGCCAGCAGTGTCACTAGCGGGTGGGGGAACAATGAGCAGTTCTTC; CDR3: CASSVTSGWGNNEQFF
V: TRBV2; D: TRBD1; size: .; J: TRBJ1-3; DNA: TGTGCCAGCAAGGCGGGACAGGGGGCTGGAAACACCATATATTTT; CDR3: CASKAGQGAGNTIYF
V: TRBV30; D: TRBD2; size: .; J: TRBJ2-3; DNA: TGTGCCTGGAGTACCGGGACTAGCCCCACAGATACGCAGTATTTT; CDR3: CAWSTGTSPTDTQYF
V: TRBV7-2; D: .; size: .; J: TRBJ1-2; DNA: TGTGCCAGCAGCCTTCCGGGGGTTGGTGGCTACACCTTC; CDR3: CASSLPGVGGYTF
V: TRBV5-4; D: TRBD1; size: .; J: TRBJ1-2; DNA: TGTGCCAGCAGCCAGGACAGGGATCGTGGCTACACCTTC; CDR3: CASSQDRDRGYTF
V: TRBV7-2; D: TRBD1; size: .; J: TRBJ1-2; DNA: TGTGCCAGCAGCTTAACAGGGGACCGTGGCTACACCTTC; CDR3: CASSLTGDRGYTF
V: TRBV11-2; D: .; size: .; J: TRBJ1-2; DNA: TGTGCCAGCAGCTTAGATCGCGGTCGAACAGGAGCTAACTATGGCTACACCTTC; CDR3: CASSLDRGRTGANYGYTF
V: TRBV2; D: .; size: once; J: TRBJ2-1; DNA: TGTGCCAGCAGCGAGTCTAGAGGCAATGAGCAGTTCTTC; CDR3: CASSESRGNEQFF